These 30 T cell receptor beta chains came from one sample sequenced in a study of cytomegalovirus exposure and HLA in healthy donors. PCR amplification relied on 60 Vbeta primers (plus 13 Jbeta primers). TCRdb keeps only in-frame clones here, not all; method: immunoSEQ multiplex PCR. The sample lists approximately 210,000 clones, roughly 80% occurring once. Sequenced sample: PBMCs. These receptors were taken from a man aged 40-55 years in good health and CMV-seropositive.

The chain links TRBV5-1 to TRBJ2-1; 9 bases match TRBD2. Germline lookup yields CDR1 SGHRS and CDR2 YFSETQ. The CDR3 runs to 15 residues. V shed 4 bases, J shed 6 bases, and the junction held 8 bases outside the gene matches. The CDR3 protein is CASSPGVAGVNEQFF. CDR3 DNA: TGCGCCAGCAGCCCCGGGGTAGCGGGAGTCAATGAGCAGTTCTTC.

CDR3 in amino acids: CATKVDRADYGYTF. In nucleotides, the CDR3 is TGTGCCACCAAGGTCGACAGGGCCGACTATGGCTACACCTTC. The chain employs TRBV15 and TRBJ1-2; TRBD1 matches at 7 bases. The CDR3 loop spans 14 amino acids. Germline V gene sequence: CDR1 LNHNV, CDR2 YYDKDF (reference sequence). V was pared by 7 bases and J by 3 bases, with 8 bases of the junction left unmatched.

V is TRBV11-3 and J is TRBJ1-1, with D possibly being TRBD1 (6 bases). The length of the CDR3 is 13 residues. V lost 6 bases and J 1 base, leaving 9 bases between the germline ends. The germline V gene encodes CDR1 SGHNT and CDR2 YENEEA. The CDR3 protein is CASSWTENTEAFF. The CDR3 nucleotides are TGTGCCAGCAGTTGGACAGAGAACACTGAAGCTTTCTTT.

The chain joins TRBV19 to TRBJ2-2; TRBD1 matches at 9 bases. CDR1 LNHDA and CDR2 SQIVND come from the germline V gene (reference sequence). The CDR3 consists of 12 residues. Trimming at V came to 9 bases and at J to 6 bases, leaving 2 bases not matched to a gene. The CDR3 protein is CASRQGAGELFF. CDR3 sequence (DNA): TGTGCCAGCCGACAGGGGGCCGGGGAGCTGTTTTTT.

This clone has only one observation. The chain combines TRBV2 with TRBJ2-5, with 7 positions matching TRBD1. The CDR3 runs 15 residues. V was pared by 3 bases and J by 2 bases, with 6 bases of the junction left unmatched. CDR1 is SNHLY, CDR2 FYNNEI, per germline. The CDR3 DNA reads TGTGCCAGCAGTGACACAGGGGCGCCACAAGAGACCCAGTACTTC. It specifies CASSDTGAPQETQYF.

The chain recombines TRBV30 with TRBJ2-1, with TRBD2 identical over 7 bases. Germline V lookup: CDR1 GTSNPN, CDR2 SVGIG (reference sequence). CDR3 length equals 14 residues. Losses at the gene ends were 4 bases for V and 4 bases for J; bases not matched to a gene: 7. The CDR3 region has the DNA TGTGCCTGGAAAGCTAGCGGACTTTACAATGAGCAGTTCTTC. Encoded protein: CAWKASGLYNEQFF.

The chain joins TRBV5-1 to TRBJ1-2, with TRBD1 matching over 7 bases. With V trimmed by 2 bases and J by 8 bases, 6 bases remained unmatched. The CDR3 consists of 13 residues. CDR1 is SGHRS and CDR2 is YFSETQ in the germline V gene. The CDR3 DNA follows: TGCGCCAGCAGCTTTGACAGGGTAAAAGGCTACACCTTC. It specifies CASSFDRVKGYTF.

CDR3 nucleotide sequence: TGCAGCGCTCTTGGCCTAGCGGGGGCCTACGAGCAGTACTTC. This sequence encodes CSALGLAGAYEQYF. The chain has TRBV29-1 and TRBJ2-7; TRBD2 matches at 10 bases. Germline V lookup: CDR1 SQVTM, CDR2 ANQGSEA. V lost 7 bases and J lost 2; bases outside the gene matches: 8. The CDR3 is 14 residues long.

V usage is TRBV9 and J usage is TRBJ2-3; TRBD2 matches at 10 bases. Germline V gene data show CDR1 as SGDLS and CDR2 as YYNGEE. The trim removed 3 bases at V and 0 bases at J, leaving 10 bases unmatched. The CDR3 has 18 residues. CDR3 DNA sequence: TGTGCCAGCAGCGCGACCCTAATAGCGGGAGGAAGCACAGATACGCAGTATTTT. Protein: CASSATLIAGGSTDTQYF.

The gene calls are TRBV5-6 and TRBJ2-7, with 7 bases identical to TRBD1. This CDR3 is 13 amino acids long. CDR1 and CDR2 (germline): SGHDT, YYEEEE. V gave up 3 bases and J gave up 4 bases; unmatched junction bases: 4. CDR3 protein: CASSSGGDYEQYV. Written as DNA, the CDR3 is TGTGCCAGCAGCTCAGGGGGTGATTACGAGCAGTACGTC.

J is TRBJ2-1 and V is TRBV2; TRBD2 agrees at 9 bases. The CDR3 runs to 14 residues. Germline V CDR1 and CDR2: SNHLY, FYNNEI. After removal of 7 bases from V and 4 bases from J, the junction contained 5 bases not matched to a gene. CDR3 loop: CASKGTSRYNEQFF. CDR3 nucleotide sequence: TGTGCCAGCAAAGGGACTAGCCGTTACAATGAGCAGTTCTTC. Full variable domain (rest looked up from reference TRBV2 and TRBJ2-1): EPEVTQTPSHQVTQMGQEVILRCVPISNHLYFYWYRQILGQKVEFLVSFYNNEISEKSEIFDDQFSVERPDGSNFTLKIRSTKLEDSAMYFCASKGTSRYNEQFFGPGTRLTVL.

The rearrangement uses TRBV11-2 and TRBJ2-3, with D uncertain. Germline CDR1 SGHAT, CDR2 FQNNGV. This CDR3 has 14 amino acids. The germline V and J ends were trimmed by 3 bases and 4 bases, with 11 bases remaining between them. The CDR3 sequence is CASSFVHIADTQYF. The CDR3 region has the DNA TGTGCCAGCAGCTTTGTACATATCGCAGATACGCAGTATTTT.

As DNA, the CDR3 is TGTGCCAGTAGTATTACGGGACAGGGGCGGGAGACCCAGTACTTC. This encodes CASSITGQGRETQYF. The chain employs TRBV19 and TRBJ2-5; 10 nucleotides match TRBD1. Trimming cost V 3 bases and J 5 bases; bases outside gene matches: 6. The length of the CDR3 is 15 residues. Germline-derived CDR1 and CDR2 are LNHDA and SQIVND (reference sequence).

This chain uses TRBV5-5 with TRBJ2-7, with a weak D call TRBD1 (5 bases). Germline V gives CDR1 SGHKS, CDR2 YYEKEE (reference sequence). The germline V and J ends were trimmed by 4 bases and 0 bases, with 8 bases remaining between them. CDR3 length: 13 amino acids. CDR3: CASSVQGSYEQYF. In DNA form, the CDR3 reads TGTGCCAGCAGCGTGCAGGGCTCCTACGAGCAGTACTTC.

The chain joins TRBV10-2 to TRBJ2-3, with a possible D match to TRBD2 (5 bases). The ends were cut back, 4 bases at V and 0 bases at J, with 17 bases in the middle. This CDR3 is built from 17 residues. Germline V gene sequence: CDR1 WSHSY, CDR2 SAAADI. This CDR3 reads CASSVSLGEISTDTQYF. CDR3 nucleotides: TGCGCCAGCAGTGTCTCGCTCGGGGAGATAAGCACAGATACGCAGTATTTT.

The rearrangement joins TRBV12-5 to TRBJ2-1, with D hard to call. The CDR3 sequence is 11 residues long. V was trimmed by 3 bases and J by 10 bases, leaving 7 bases between them. Germline CDR1 and CDR2: LGHNT and FRNRAP. The DNA for the CDR3 is TGTGCTAGTGGTTTTAATCGGGAGCAGTTCTTC. Amino acid sequence: CASGFNREQFF. The variable domain in full, with the rest retrieved from reference TRBV12-5 and TRBJ2-1, is DARVTQTPRHKVTEMGQEVTMRCQPILGHNTVFWYRQTMMQGLELLAYFRNRAPLDDSGMPKDRFSAEMPDATLATLKIQPSEPRDSAVYFCASGFNREQFFGPGTRLTVL.

The gene calls are TRBV19 and TRBJ2-7, with 8 bases aligning to TRBD1. This CDR3 contains 14 residues. Trimming took 3 bases from V and 6 from J; bases not matched to a gene: 7. From germline, CDR1 is LNHDA and CDR2 SQIVND (reference sequence). The CDR3 is CASSMNGQGGEQYV. The CDR3, as DNA: TGTGCCAGTAGTATGAACGGACAGGGTGGCGAGCAGTACGTC.

The V and J genes are TRBV25-1 and TRBJ1-2, with no clear D. V dropped 1 base and J dropped 4 bases, with 4 bases sitting between them. Germline V gives CDR1 MGHDK, CDR2 SYGVNS. This CDR3 is 12 amino acids long. The CDR3 sequence: CASSESSYGYTF. CDR3 nucleotides: TGTGCCAGCAGTGAATCCTCCTATGGCTACACCTTC.

The chain couples TRBV30 to TRBJ2-1; 9 bases fit TRBD1. CDR3 length: 14 residues. Looked up from germline, CDR1 is GTSNPN and CDR2 is SVGIG (reference sequence). CDR3 residues: CAYISGTGSNEQFF. CDR3 nucleotides: TGTGCTTACATTTCCGGGACAGGGTCCAATGAGCAGTTCTTC.

This sequence joins TRBV5-6 and TRBJ1-1, with D tentatively TRBD1 (6 bases). CDR1 is SGHDT, CDR2 YYEEEE, per germline. Trimming removed 4 bases from V and 5 bases from J, with 12 bases in between. The CDR3 consists of 13 residues. The CDR3 sequence is CASSPGQRTEAFF. The CDR3 nucleotides read TGTGCCAGCAGCCCAGGACAGAGAACTGAAGCTTTCTTT. The full variable domain, with the rest looked up from reference TRBV5-6 and TRBJ1-1, is DAGVTQSPTHLIKTRGQQVTLRCSPKSGHDTVSWYQQALGQGPQFIFQYYEEEERQRGNFPDRFSGHQFPNYSSELNVNALLLGDSALYLCASSPGQRTEAFFGQGTRLTVV.

The chain's CDR3 is CASSQRSSYEQYF. The CDR3 DNA reads TGCGCCAGCAGTCAACGGAGCTCCTACGAGCAGTACTTC. The chain links TRBV23-1 to TRBJ2-7, with no clear D. TRBV23-1 carries the ORF label, with uncertain function. The CDR3 length is 13 residues. V dropped 2 bases and J dropped 0 bases, with 5 bases sitting between them.

This sequence joins TRBV7-3 and TRBJ1-1; D may be TRBD1 (5 bases). Germline V gene lookup returns CDR1 SGHTA and CDR2 FQGTGA. The V and J ends lost 5 bases and 5 bases respectively, with 15 bases between them. The CDR3 has 14 amino acids. The CDR3 reads CASSPDGGGTEAFF. The CDR3 DNA follows: TGTGCCAGCAGCCCGGACGGGGGAGGGACTGAAGCTTTCTTT.

The rearrangement uses TRBV12-5 and TRBJ2-5, with TRBD1 as a possible D gene (6 bases). CDR1 and CDR2 (germline): LGHNT, FRNRAP. Trimming shortened V by 1 base and J by 4 bases, and 16 bases separated the two germline ends. The CDR3 consists of 16 residues. The CDR3 spells CASGLGWNREGETQYF. CDR3 bases: TGTGCTAGTGGTTTGGGCTGGAACAGGGAAGGAGAGACCCAGTACTTC.

This clone has a single count. The junction and the germline gene differ at one end; a read error may be behind it. CDR3 DNA: TGCGCCAGCAGCTTGGGTATACGCGGCAGCCTCGTTGTCTTC. This translates into CASSLGIRGSLVVF. The chain employs TRBV5-1 and TRBJ2-7; no definite D call. The CDR3 runs 14 residues. Germline loops: CDR1 SGHRS, CDR2 YFSETQ.

The chain links TRBV30 to TRBJ1-1; TRBD1 aligns across 7 bases. After removal of 5 bases from V and 1 base from J, the junction contained 10 bases not matched to a gene. CDR1 and CDR2 (germline): GTSNPN, SVGIG (reference sequence). The CDR3 length is 15 residues. The CDR3 region is CAWATGAGRNTEAFF. CDR3 DNA sequence: TGTGCCTGGGCAACAGGGGCCGGGAGGAACACTGAAGCTTTCTTT.

This rearrangement joins TRBV27 to TRBJ1-6; D unclear. The V gene's germline CDR1 is MNHEY and CDR2 SMNVEV (reference sequence). CDR3 length equals 15 residues. Trimming took 3 bases from V and 0 from J, leaving 6 bases between them. CDR3 region: CASSLEFSYNSPLHF. CDR3 bases: TGTGCCAGCAGTTTGGAGTTCTCCTATAATTCACCCCTCCACTTT.

This chain joins TRBV5-8 and TRBJ2-2; possible D gene TRBD1, 7 bases. The length of the CDR3 is 17 residues. Germline-derived CDR1 and CDR2 are SGHTS and YDEGEE. Trimming removed 0 bases at V and 4 bases at J, with 16 bases between. CDR3: CASSLVGRTGVTGELFF. CDR3 DNA: TGTGCCAGCAGCTTGGTAGGGAGGACAGGCGTCACCGGGGAGCTGTTTTTT.

The V and J genes are TRBV5-4 and TRBJ2-2; perhaps TRBD2 as D (5 bases). The CDR3 length is 12 residues. Deletions cut 5 bases from V and 4 bases from J, with 6 bases between. CDR1 and CDR2 from the germline V gene are SGHNT and YYREEE (reference sequence). CDR3 in amino acids: CASRAGTGELFF. The CDR3 DNA sequence: TGTGCCAGCAGGGCGGGCACCGGGGAGCTGTTTTTT.

The chain has TRBV10-3 and TRBJ2-1; 14 bases agree with TRBD2. CDR1 and CDR2 from the germline V gene are ENHRY and SYGVKD. The CDR3 has 17 amino acids. V was clipped by 3 bases and J by 7 bases; unmatched bases: 8. In nucleotides, the CDR3 is TGTGCCATCAGTGAAATCGTTGGGACTAGCGGGAGAAATGAGCAGTTCTTC. Its translation: CAISEIVGTSGRNEQFF.

V gene TRBV2 combines with J gene TRBJ2-7; D perhaps matches TRBD1 (6 bases). V was pared by 6 bases and J by 3 bases, with 15 bases between. Germline CDR1 reads SNHLY; CDR2 reads FYNNEI. The CDR3 totals 14 residues. In DNA, the CDR3 is TGTGCCAGCAGGGAGAGAACAGGGTACTACGAGCAGTACGTC. Encoded protein: CASRERTGYYEQYV.